This TCR beta chain was profiled in a study of blood T cell repertoires in COVID-19. Turning to the study itself: Acute-phase and convalescent COVID-19 samples originated in the United States, Italy and Spain. T cells, B-cell-depleted T cells, or PBMCs provided the cDNA or gDNA that served as material.

The CDR3 consists of 13 residues. V gave up 6 bases and J gave up 6 bases, with 12 bases separating them. This clone was counted once. Methods used by the authors: Reference gene primer amplification gave estimated nucleated cell counts. Produced via immunoSEQ multiplex PCR; TCRdb's table is partial and in-frame only. That table is the source of V, J and clone size, and D and trimming were worked out from the DNA. Seen here are about 380,000 clones, 89% observed once, and the top ten hold 0.95% to 1.5%. The chain employs TRBV12-3 or TRBV12-4 and TRBJ1-5; D is unresolved. This clonotype was sampled from a man between 35 and 55 years old with acute or convalescent COVID-19. Specimen: peripheral blood. The CDR3 spells CASSSLTGQPQHF. For the CDR3, the DNA is TGTGCCAGCAGCTCCCTAACTGGTCAGCCCCAGCATTTT.